One sample yielded the 25 T cell receptor beta chains listed below, sequenced in a study of T cells after yellow fever vaccination. TCRdb redid the calling of the 5' RACE reads with MiXCR, one entry per CDR3 protein. The data contain just under 600,000 distinct CDR3 sequences, 13% of them singletons. Sequences were derived from PBMCs, sampled on the day of the yellow fever booster vaccination. The receptors originated from a man aged 25-45 years who received the YFV17D yellow fever vaccine.

The J gene is TRBJ2-1, the V gene TRBV27; D is possibly TRBD1 or TRBD2 (5 bases each). With 5 bases removed from V and 9 bases from J, the gap between germline ends came to 17 bases. This CDR3 has 14 residues. Germline V CDR1 and CDR2: MNHEY, SMNVEV (reference sequence). DNA of the CDR3: TGTGCCAGCAGTGGGGGTGGCCACCGGGGTGAGCAGTTCTTC. It encodes CASSGGGHRGEQFF.

This rearrangement joins TRBV12-3 or TRBV12-4 to TRBJ2-5, with 13 bases aligning to TRBD2. V lost 7 bases to trimming and J lost 5 bases; unmatched junction nucleotides: 4. This CDR3 has 14 residues. CDR3 nucleotides: TGTGCCAGCACAGGACTAGCGGGAGTGGAGACCCAGTACTTC. This sequence encodes CASTGLAGVETQYF.

V is TRBV12-3 or TRBV12-4 and J is TRBJ2-5; no clear D gene. The V end lost 1 base, the J end lost 0 bases, and 6 bases lay between the germline ends. CDR3 length: 14 amino acids. The CDR3 reads CASSLELDQETQYF. In DNA, the CDR3 is TGTGCCAGCAGTTTAGAACTTGACCAAGAGACCCAGTACTTC.

The chain links TRBV10-1 to TRBJ2-3; 14 bases line up with TRBD2. CDR1 is WNHNN and CDR2 is SYGVQD in the germline V gene (reference sequence). V shed 5 bases, J shed 5 bases, and the junction held 9 bases outside the gene matches. This CDR3 region has 17 residues. CDR3 nucleotide sequence: TGCGCCAGCAGTCCAGGACTAGCGGGAGGTTCGGTAGATACGCAGTATTTT. Protein sequence: CASSPGLAGGSVDTQYF.

In this sample, this clonotype turned up a few times. The rearrangement links TRBV7-8 to TRBJ2-1; a possible D gene is TRBD2 (6 bases). This CDR3 contains 15 residues. With 7 bases removed from V and 2 bases from J, the gap between germline ends came to 15 bases. The germline gives CDR1 SGHVS, CDR2 FQNEAQ. The CDR3 region is CASNPSGLPYNEQFF. The DNA for the CDR3 is TGTGCCAGCAACCCATCGGGACTCCCCTACAATGAGCAGTTCTTC.

This chain connects TRBV9 to TRBJ2-7, with D unresolved. Looked up from germline, CDR1 is SGDLS and CDR2 is YYNGEE. V lost 4 bases, J lost 0 bases, and 14 bases lay in between. This CDR3 has 15 residues. The CDR3 sequence is CASSPTVRSSYEQYF. CDR3 in DNA: TGTGCCAGCAGCCCTACGGTAAGATCCTCCTACGAGCAGTACTTC.

This sequence joins TRBV15 and TRBJ2-4; tentatively, D is TRBD1 (5 bases). The germline V gene encodes CDR1 LNHNV and CDR2 YYDKDF (reference sequence). Trimming took 1 base from V and 1 from J, leaving 14 bases between them. The CDR3 contains 17 residues. The CDR3 DNA reads as TGTGCCACCAGCAGAGTCCCAGGGTCCGAGGCCAAAAACATTCAGTACTTC. This codes for CATSRVPGSEAKNIQYF.

This clonotype has more than one count but fewer than ten. The chain carries TRBV14 and TRBJ2-3; 7 nucleotides agree with TRBD1. V lost 7 bases, J lost 2 bases, and 3 bases stayed unmatched. In germline, CDR1 is SGHDN, CDR2 FVKESK. The CDR3 runs 13 residues. The CDR3 nucleotides read TGTGCCAGCAAGACAGGGTTCACAGATACGCAGTATTTT. Protein sequence: CASKTGFTDTQYF.

This clonotype was counted between two and nine times. This chain links TRBV6-5 with TRBJ1-1, with TRBD1 as a possible D gene (6 bases). The CDR3 is made up of 14 amino acids. V was trimmed by 4 bases and J by 3 bases, leaving 12 bases between them. Germline CDR1 is MNHEY and CDR2 is SVGAGI. The CDR3: CASSFRQVHTEAFF. CDR3 in DNA: TGTGCCAGCAGTTTTCGACAGGTGCACACTGAAGCTTTCTTT.

The chain carries TRBV20-1 and TRBJ2-1; D unresolved. This CDR3 region has 14 residues. Trimming left V 3 bases short and J 6 bases short, with 15 bases between. Germline V CDR1 and CDR2: DFQATT, SNEGSKA (reference sequence). This CDR3 is CSASGVPLSNEQFF. In DNA form, the CDR3 reads TGCAGTGCTAGTGGGGTCCCGTTGAGCAATGAGCAGTTCTTC.

This clonotype turned up a few times. This chain links TRBV7-9 with TRBJ2-2, with 7 nucleotides matching TRBD2. CDR3 length: 16 amino acids. After removal of 1 base from V and 4 bases from J, the junction contained 6 bases not matched to a gene. Germline V gives CDR1 SEHNR, CDR2 FQNEAQ (reference sequence). CDR3 region: CASSLEGLPVTGELFF. The CDR3 DNA reads as TGTGCCAGCAGCTTAGAGGGACTACCAGTCACCGGGGAGCTGTTTTTT.

The chain joins TRBV5-4 to TRBJ2-6; weak D call: TRBD1 (6 bases). Per the germline V gene, CDR1 is SGHNT and CDR2 is YYREEE (reference sequence). The CDR3 runs to 20 residues. V gave up 0 bases and J gave up 2 bases, with 21 bases separating them. CDR3 residues: CASSLGFTGGPGAGANVLTF. The DNA of the CDR3 is TGTGCCAGCAGCTTGGGGTTTACTGGGGGCCCCGGCGCTGGGGCCAACGTCCTGACTTTC.

This clonotype was found a few times. The chain links TRBV7-9 to TRBJ1-5, with a tentative D call TRBD1 (5 bases). This CDR3 contains 17 residues. CDR1 is SEHNR, CDR2 FQNEAQ, per germline (reference sequence). Trimming cost V 1 base and J 3 bases, with 16 bases left between them. The CDR3 DNA follows: TGTGCCAGCAGCTTAGTCATGGGGCAAGGGAACAATCAGCCCCAGCATTTT. Its translation is CASSLVMGQGNNQPQHF.

This clonotype was counted a few times. The CDR3 sequence is CASSARTGSMKTQYF. CDR3 DNA: TGTGCCAGCAGCGCTCGGACAGGGTCAATGAAGACCCAGTACTTC. The chain uses TRBV9 and TRBJ2-5; TRBD1 aligns across 8 bases. After removal of 3 bases from V and 6 bases from J, the junction contained 10 bases not matched to a gene. CDR3 size: 15 residues. Per the germline V gene, CDR1 is SGDLS and CDR2 is YYNGEE.

V and J are TRBV7-2 and TRBJ2-7, with a possible D match to TRBD2 (5 bases). The CDR3 totals 15 residues. Germline CDR1 and CDR2: SGHTA and FQGNSA. Deletions cut 4 bases from V and 6 bases from J, with 19 bases between. The chain's CDR3 is CASSSPYGNGAEQYF. CDR3 DNA: TGTGCCAGCAGCTCCCCTTACGGGAACGGAGCCGAGCAGTACTTC.

The chain recombines TRBV10-3 with TRBJ2-7; D unclear. This CDR3 has 14 amino acids. The germline gives CDR1 ENHRY, CDR2 SYGVKD. Between the trimmed V and J ends, which lost 0 bases and 6 bases, there was a span of 12 bases. CDR3 residues: CAISESSGGGEQYF. The CDR3 coding sequence is TGTGCCATCAGTGAGTCGTCAGGTGGTGGCGAGCAGTACTTC.

The CDR3 DNA reads as TGTGCCAGCAGCTTAAGGTGGGAGCAGAACACTGAAGCTTTCTTT. This translates into CASSLRWEQNTEAFF. V usage is TRBV11-3 and J usage is TRBJ1-1, with unresolved D. This CDR3 is built from 15 residues. The V end was cut by 2 bases, the J end by 1 base, with 11 bases between. Germline CDR1 reads SGHNT; CDR2 reads YENEEA.

This clonotype was found a few times. The gene calls are TRBV20-1 and TRBJ2-7, with a tentative D call TRBD2 (6 bases). The CDR3 covers 15 residues. CDR1 and CDR2 from the germline V gene are DFQATT and SNEGSKA (reference sequence). Trimming removed 3 bases at V and 5 bases at J, with 20 bases between. The CDR3 is CSAREGSAQANEQYF. In DNA, the CDR3 is TGCAGTGCTAGGGAGGGATCTGCTCAGGCTAACGAGCAGTACTTC.

This clonotype was seen only a few times. The chain employs TRBV20-1 and TRBJ2-7, with 8 bases lining up with TRBD2. Trimming removed 6 bases from V and 4 bases from J; junction bases left unmatched: 11. Germline-derived CDR1 and CDR2 are DFQATT and SNEGSKA (reference sequence). The CDR3 loop spans 14 amino acids. The CDR3 spells CSAYSGTRAYEQYF. CDR3 sequence (DNA): TGCAGTGCCTACTCCGGGACTAGAGCTTACGAGCAGTACTTC.

The chain links TRBV2 to TRBJ2-7, with a tentative D call TRBD2 (6 bases). Germline values: CDR1 SNHLY, CDR2 FYNNEI. This CDR3 spans 12 amino acids. V was cut by 0 bases and J by 11 bases, with 11 bases left in between. This CDR3 reads CASSEADRGEYF. CDR3 DNA sequence: TGTGCCAGCAGTGAAGCGGACCGCGGGGAGTACTTC.

This chain joins TRBV7-8 and TRBJ2-3, with D possibly called TRBD1 or TRBD2 (5 bases each). The V and J ends lost 2 bases and 4 bases respectively, with 10 bases between them. The germline V gene encodes CDR1 SGHVS and CDR2 FQNEAQ. The CDR3 contains 14 residues. The CDR3 region has the DNA TGTGCCAGCAGCTTAACTAGGGGCGCAGATACGCAGTATTTT. Residues: CASSLTRGADTQYF.

The rearrangement uses TRBV20-1 and TRBJ2-6; D is perhaps TRBD2 (6 bases). V lost 3 bases and J lost 2, with 8 bases in between. Germline V gene data show CDR1 as DFQATT and CDR2 as SNEGSKA (reference sequence). This CDR3 contains 14 residues. The CDR3 DNA is TGCAGTGCTAGTGGAGGGGCTGGGGCCAACGTCCTGACTTTC. Translating gives CSASGGAGANVLTF.

This clonotype was counted between two and nine times. This rearrangement joins TRBV29-1 to TRBJ1-2, with TRBD1 as a possible D gene (6 bases). V lost 3 bases to trimming and J lost 4 bases, with 12 bases between them. Germline V gene sequence: CDR1 SQVTM, CDR2 ANQGSEA. This CDR3 region has 13 residues. The CDR3, as DNA: TGCAGCGTTGACGGGGGCCGGGGCTATGGCTACACCTTC. It specifies CSVDGGRGYGYTF.

This clonotype was observed a handful of times. V usage is TRBV27 and J usage is TRBJ2-1; 11 bases are shared with TRBD2. The CDR3 contains 15 residues. With 7 bases clipped from V and 3 bases from J, the junction kept 5 bases outside the gene matches. The germline V gene has CDR1 MNHEY and CDR2 SMNVEV (reference sequence). DNA of the CDR3: TGTGCCAGCATTAAACTAGCGGGAGTCTACAATGAGCAGTTCTTC. It translates to CASIKLAGVYNEQFF.

Of note for this clonotype: The junction does not match germline at one end; this may be a read error. The genes are TRBV5-1 and TRBJ2-5; TRBD1 might be the D (6 bases). Germline loops: CDR1 SGHRS, CDR2 YFSETQ. CDR3 length: 17 amino acids. In nucleotides, the CDR3 is TGCGCCAGCAGCTTGGGGCCCACAGGGCCGAGGAGAGAGACCGAGTACTTC. Amino acids: CASSLGPTGPRRETEYF.